These T cell receptor beta chains were read from a single sample in a study of identical twins' blood T cells. Each CDR3 protein is one row after TCRdb ran MiXCR on the 5' RACE reads. The data show 400,000 or so distinct CDR3 sequences, under 30% seen once. The specimen sequenced was PBMCs. All receptors derive from a woman aged 18-49 years in good health. CDR3s include the opening cysteine and the closing phenylalanine or tryptophan. A D gene is named only where the DNA matches it firmly. Size is omitted from some rows. Given values are once, few, many or a class for expanded clones.

-,TRBV6-5,-,TRBJ1-1,TGTGCCAGCAGTTACTCCTTGGCGGGGGCTGAAGCTTTCTTT,CASSYSLAGAEAFF
-,TRBV7-9,-,TRBJ1-4,TGTGCCAGCAGCTTAGTTTCAGGGGTTGAAAAACTGTTTTTT,CASSLVSGVEKLFF
-,TRBV7-2,once,TRBJ1-1,TGTGCCAGCAACTTGCCAGGGCGTGTCACTGAAGCTTTCTTT,CASNLPGRVTEAFF
-,TRBV12-3/TRBV12-4,-,TRBJ1-1,TGTGCCAGCAGGCGATTGGAGGGACTTCACACTGAAGCTTTCTTT,CASRRLEGLHTEAFF
-,TRBV20-1,few,TRBJ1-2,TGCAGTGCTAGAGGCGGGGCAACTAACTATGGCTACACCTTC,CSARGGATNYGYTF
-,TRBV18,few,TRBJ1-4,TGTGCCAGCTCACCGGGCAGTTCGAATGAAAAACTGTTTTTT,CASSPGSSNEKLFF
TRBD1,TRBV20-1,-,TRBJ1-5,TGCAGTGCACCTCCCTCAGACAGGGGTGGGGGAAATCAGCCCCAGCATTTT,CSAPPSDRGGGNQPQHF
TRBD2,TRBV20-1,few,TRBJ2-3,TGCAGTGCGGCGAGACTAGCGGGGGGCCGCACAGATACGCAGTATTTT,CSAARLAGGRTDTQYF
-,TRBV6-1,-,TRBJ2-7,TGTGCCAGCAGTGATCCTCCGGGCAACTCCTACGAGCAGTACTTC,CASSDPPGNSYEQYF
-,TRBV3-1,few,TRBJ2-3,TGTGCCAGCAGCTCAACGAGGCGGGGGCCCACAGATACGCAGTATTTT,CASSSTRRGPTDTQYF
-,TRBV20-1,-,TRBJ2-7,TGCAGTGCTAGAGACTCACAGACCTACGAGCAGTACTTC,CSARDSQTYEQYF
TRBD2,TRBV20-1,few,TRBJ2-7,TGCAGTGCCATTTTGCGGGGGACCTACGAGCAGTACTTC,CSAILRGTYEQYF
-,TRBV5-1,-,TRBJ2-3,TGCGCCAGCAGCTCTGCCCGGGGGACCCGTACGCAGTATTTT,CASSSARGTRTQYF
-,TRBV4-3,-,TRBJ1-1,TGCGCCAGCAGCCAGACCTTAACACAGGGAATTAGGACTGAAGCTTTCTTT,CASSQTLTQGIRTEAFF
-,TRBV20-1,-,TRBJ2-3,TGCAGTGCCGGCCTTACAGGGTCGACAGATACGCAGTATTTT,CSAGLTGSTDTQYF
-,TRBV19,once,TRBJ2-1,TGTGCCAGTAGTCGGGCGTCTTCCAACTACAATGAGCAGTTCTTC,CASSRASSNYNEQFF
-,TRBV5-1,few,TRBJ2-7,TGCGCCAGCAGCTCCACCATAGGCGGAACTTCCTACGAGCAGTACTTC,CASSSTIGGTSYEQYF
-,TRBV6-1,few,TRBJ1-5,TGTGCCAGCAGTGTAAGGGCTCTAAATCAGCCCCAGCATTTT,CASSVRALNQPQHF
-,TRBV11-2,-,TRBJ1-4,TGTGCCAGCAGCTTAGATAGGGCCCCGGCTAATGAAAAACTGTTTTTT,CASSLDRAPANEKLFF
TRBD2,TRBV6-6,-,TRBJ2-7,TGTGCCAGCACTGGTCCTCTAGCGGGAGGACTCCACGGGCAGTACTTC,CASTGPLAGGLHGQYF
-,TRBV10-3,few,TRBJ1-1,TGTGCCATCAGTGATCAGGGACCTATGACTGAAGCTTTCTTT,CAISDQGPMTEAFF
-,TRBV29-1,-,TRBJ2-1,TGCAGCGTTGAGCTACTAGCCGTCCCGCTGAATGAGCAGTTCTTC,CSVELLAVPLNEQFF
-,TRBV7-9,few,TRBJ1-1,TGTGCCAGCACGCTAGAGCTAATGAACACTGAAGCTTTCTTT,CASTLELMNTEAFF
-,TRBV7-2,-,TRBJ1-1,TGTGCCAGCTCACCGGGACACCTGAACACTGAAGCTTTCTTT,CASSPGHLNTEAFF
-,TRBV12-3/TRBV12-4,-,TRBJ1-5,TGTGCCAGCAGTTTAGGGGGTTTGGACAATCAGCCCCAGCATTTT,CASSLGGLDNQPQHF
-,TRBV3-1,once,TRBJ1-2,TGTGCCAGCGCCGAAGGGGTCAGCTACACCTTC,CASAEGVSYTF
-,TRBV27,-,TRBJ1-4,TGTGCCAGCAGTCCCCTCGCGGGGTCGGTGAATGAAAAACCGTTTTTT,CASSPLAGSVNEKPFF
-,TRBV7-2,-,TRBJ2-5,TGTGCCAGCAGCTTATGGACTACGAAAGAGACCCAGTACTTC,CASSLWTTKETQYF
-,TRBV9,once,TRBJ1-1,TGTGCCAGCAGCGTAACCATTTTGAACACTGAAGCTTTCTTT,CASSVTILNTEAFF
-,TRBV20-1,-,TRBJ2-5,TGCAGTGCTAGAGATTGGCTAGCTGGGGAGACCCAGTACTTC,CSARDWLAGETQYF
-,TRBV29-1,many,TRBJ1-1,TGCAGCGTTGACCGGGGGCCGAACACTGAAGCTTTCTTT,CSVDRGPNTEAFF